These T cell receptor beta chains were read from a single sample in a study of blood T cells in healthy people across ages. Each CDR3 protein is one row after TCRdb ran MiXCR on the 5' RACE reads. This sample has hundreds of thousands of distinct CDR3 sequences; around 49% occur once, and the top ten carry around an eighth. Source material: blood. The receptors stem from a man younger than 40 in good health. Both conserved end residues are part of each CDR3. A D gene is named only where the DNA matches it firmly. Not all rows give a size; the values are once, few, many and, for expanded clones, a class.

CDR3 DNA: TGTGCCAGCAGCTTAAACGGGGGCTATGGCTACACCTTC
CDR3 protein: CASSLNGGYGYTF
CDR3 length: 13
V gene: TRBV7-3
clone size: few
J gene: TRBJ1-2
D gene: -

CDR3 DNA: TGTGCCACTAAGACCGAGAACAATGAGCAGTTCTTC
CDR3 protein: CATKTENNEQFF
CDR3 length: 12
V gene: TRBV28
clone size: -
J gene: TRBJ2-1
D gene: -

CDR3 DNA: TGTGCCAGCAGCCATCTAGCGGGGGCCTCCTACAATGAGCAGTTCTTC
CDR3 protein: CASSHLAGASYNEQFF
CDR3 length: 16
V gene: TRBV14
clone size: few
J gene: TRBJ2-1
D gene: TRBD2

CDR3 DNA: TGTGCCAGCAGAGCTAAGGACAGCCTCACAGATACGCAGTATTTT
CDR3 protein: CASRAKDSLTDTQYF
CDR3 length: 15
V gene: TRBV6-2/TRBV6-3
clone size: -
J gene: TRBJ2-3
D gene: -

CDR3 DNA: TGTGCCAGCAGCCACAGGGAAAATGGTGGCTACACCTTC
CDR3 protein: CASSHRENGGYTF
CDR3 length: 13
V gene: TRBV25-1
clone size: -
J gene: TRBJ1-2
D gene: -

CDR3 DNA: TGCGCCAGCAGCCCGGAGGGAGAGCAGTTCTTC
CDR3 protein: CASSPEGEQFF
CDR3 length: 11
V gene: TRBV5-1
clone size: few
J gene: TRBJ2-1
D gene: -

CDR3 DNA: TGCAGTGCCGCGCCGGCTTCCTATAATTCACCCCTCCACTTT
CDR3 protein: CSAAPASYNSPLHF
CDR3 length: 14
V gene: TRBV20-1
clone size: -
J gene: TRBJ1-6
D gene: -

CDR3 DNA: TGTGCCAGCAGCTTACGCAGGGTACCGCTCTCTGGGGCCAACGTCCTGACTTTC
CDR3 protein: CASSLRRVPLSGANVLTF
CDR3 length: 18
V gene: TRBV7-9
clone size: few
J gene: TRBJ2-6
D gene: -

CDR3 DNA: TGTGCCAGCAACTCCGCGGGTCGACTAGCGGGGCCCGCGCAGTATTTT
CDR3 protein: CASNSAGRLAGPAQYF
CDR3 length: 16
V gene: TRBV7-2
clone size: -
J gene: TRBJ2-3
D gene: TRBD2

CDR3 DNA: TGCAGTGCTAGGACAGGGGGCGGAGATACGCAGTATTTT
CDR3 protein: CSARTGGGDTQYF
CDR3 length: 13
V gene: TRBV20-1
clone size: few
J gene: TRBJ2-3
D gene: TRBD1

CDR3 DNA: TGTGCCAGCAGCTGGACAGTGAATGAAAAACTGTTTTTT
CDR3 protein: CASSWTVNEKLFF
CDR3 length: 13
V gene: TRBV4-2
clone size: few
J gene: TRBJ1-4
D gene: -